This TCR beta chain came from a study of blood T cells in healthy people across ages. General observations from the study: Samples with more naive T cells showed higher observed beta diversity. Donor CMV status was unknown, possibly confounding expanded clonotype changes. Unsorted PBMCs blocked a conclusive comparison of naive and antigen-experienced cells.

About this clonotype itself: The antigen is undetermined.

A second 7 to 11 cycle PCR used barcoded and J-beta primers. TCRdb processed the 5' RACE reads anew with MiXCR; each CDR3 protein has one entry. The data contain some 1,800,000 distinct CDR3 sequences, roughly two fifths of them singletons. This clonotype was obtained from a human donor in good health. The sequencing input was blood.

In nucleotides, the CDR3 is TGCGCCAGCAGCTTGGGGGCAGTAAATGAAGCTTTCTTT. The encoded protein is CASSLGAVNEAFF. This sequence joins TRBV5-1 and TRBJ1-1; D gene unclear. V lost 0 bases to trimming and J lost 7 bases, with 10 bases between them. There are 13 residues in the CDR3. Germline CDR1 SGHRS, CDR2 YFSETQ.